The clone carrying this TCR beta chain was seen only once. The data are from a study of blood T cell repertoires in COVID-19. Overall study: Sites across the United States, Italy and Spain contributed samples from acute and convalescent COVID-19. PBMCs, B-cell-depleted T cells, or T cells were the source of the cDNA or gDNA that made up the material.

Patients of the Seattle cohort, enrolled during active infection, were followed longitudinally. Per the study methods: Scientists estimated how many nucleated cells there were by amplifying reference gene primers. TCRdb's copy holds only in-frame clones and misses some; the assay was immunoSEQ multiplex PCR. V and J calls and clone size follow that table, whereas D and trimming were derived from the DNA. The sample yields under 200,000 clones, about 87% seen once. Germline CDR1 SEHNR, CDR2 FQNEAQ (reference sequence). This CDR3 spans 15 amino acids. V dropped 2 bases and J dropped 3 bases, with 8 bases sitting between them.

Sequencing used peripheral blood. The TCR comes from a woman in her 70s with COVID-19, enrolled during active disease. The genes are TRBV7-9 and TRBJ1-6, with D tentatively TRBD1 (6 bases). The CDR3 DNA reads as TGTGCCAGCAGCTTACAAGGGGGCTATAATTCACCCCTCCACTTT. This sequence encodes CASSLQGGYNSPLHF.